This T cell receptor beta chain came from a study of vaccination and CD4 T cells after COVID-19. Background on the study: Six males and four females, two Hispanic, made up the convalescents. Investigators drew the post-COVID samples a median roughly 96 days after diagnosis, with a range of 35 to 161. Two doses of either BNT162b2 or mRNA-1273 vaccine were given to participants. General study points: Median SARS-CoV-2-reactive clonotype numbers rose nonsignificantly, 21 to 38.

Treatment in this sample: approximately 11-day PBMC culture with coronavirus spike peptide pools or control peptides (ViraFEST assay). This CDR3 spans 16 amino acids. With 7 bases clipped from V and 5 bases from J, the junction kept 10 bases outside the gene matches. Germline V gene lookup returns CDR1 MDHEN and CDR2 SYDVKM. As for this clonotype: Its specificity is not known.

Sequenced with the Oncomine TCR Beta short-read assay was DNA taken from cultured CD4+ T cells. Each CDR3 protein gets one entry after TCRdb re-called the PCR reads with MiXCR. This sample has approximately 12,000 distinct CDR3 sequences, with approximately 60% found just once. The receptor comes from a human donor who had recovered from COVID-19. Sequencing input: CD4+ T cells from blood, cultured in vitro. The chain couples TRBV28 to TRBJ2-3, with 12 nucleotides matching TRBD2. The chain's CDR3 is CASKGASGRAGDTQYF. DNA of the CDR3: TGTGCCAGCAAGGGGGCTAGCGGGAGGGCGGGAGATACGCAGTATTTT.